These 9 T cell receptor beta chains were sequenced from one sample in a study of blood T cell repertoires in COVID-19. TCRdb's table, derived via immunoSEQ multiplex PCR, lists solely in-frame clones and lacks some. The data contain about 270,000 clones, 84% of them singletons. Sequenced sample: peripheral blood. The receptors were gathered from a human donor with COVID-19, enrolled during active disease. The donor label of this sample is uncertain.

CDR3 loop: CASSSRTAYSYEQYF. The DNA for the CDR3 is TGTGCCAGCAGCTCCCGGACAGCCTACTCCTACGAGCAGTACTTC. The chain recombines TRBV27 with TRBJ2-7; TRBD1 is a possible D gene (6 bases). The germline V gene encodes CDR1 MNHEY and CDR2 SMNVEV (reference sequence). V lost 6 bases, J lost 0 bases, and 15 bases lay in between. The length of the CDR3 is 15 residues.

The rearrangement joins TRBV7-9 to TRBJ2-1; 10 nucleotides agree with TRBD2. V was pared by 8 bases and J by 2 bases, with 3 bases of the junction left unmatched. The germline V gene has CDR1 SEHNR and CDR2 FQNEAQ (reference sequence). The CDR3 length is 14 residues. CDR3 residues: CASRGLAAYNEQFF. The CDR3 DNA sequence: TGTGCCAGCCGCGGACTAGCGGCCTACAATGAGCAGTTCTTC. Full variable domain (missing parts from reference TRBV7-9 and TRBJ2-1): DTGVSQNPRHKITKRGQNVTFRCDPISEHNRLYWYRQTLGQGPEFLTYFQNEAQLEKSRLLSDRFSAERPKGSFSTLEIQRTEQGDSAMYLCASRGLAAYNEQFFGPGTRLTVL.

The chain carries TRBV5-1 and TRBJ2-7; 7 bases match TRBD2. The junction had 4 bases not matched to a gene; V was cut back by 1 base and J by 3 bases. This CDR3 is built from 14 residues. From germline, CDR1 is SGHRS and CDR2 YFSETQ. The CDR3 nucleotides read TGCGCCAGCAGCTTGTTGACGGGAGGCTACGAGCAGTACTTC. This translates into CASSLLTGGYEQYF.

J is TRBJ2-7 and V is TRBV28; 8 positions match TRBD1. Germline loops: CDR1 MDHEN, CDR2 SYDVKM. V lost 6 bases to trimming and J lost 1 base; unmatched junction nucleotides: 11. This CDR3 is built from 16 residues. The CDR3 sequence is CASRAPVRTGSYEQYF. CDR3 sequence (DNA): TGTGCCAGCAGGGCTCCGGTGAGGACAGGGTCCTACGAGCAGTACTTC.

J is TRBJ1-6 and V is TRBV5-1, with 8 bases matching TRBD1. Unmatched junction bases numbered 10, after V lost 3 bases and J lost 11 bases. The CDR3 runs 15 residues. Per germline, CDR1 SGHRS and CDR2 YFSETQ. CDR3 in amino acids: CASSSAGTGTTPLHF. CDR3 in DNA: TGCGCCAGCAGCTCCGCCGGGACAGGCACAACACCCCTCCACTTT. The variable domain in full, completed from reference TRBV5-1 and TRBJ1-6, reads KAGVTQTPRYLIKTRGQQVTLSCSPISGHRSVSWYQQTPGQGLQFLFEYFSETQRNKGNFPGRFSGRQFSNSRSEMNVSTLELGDSALYLCASSSAGTGTTPLHFGNGTRLTVT.

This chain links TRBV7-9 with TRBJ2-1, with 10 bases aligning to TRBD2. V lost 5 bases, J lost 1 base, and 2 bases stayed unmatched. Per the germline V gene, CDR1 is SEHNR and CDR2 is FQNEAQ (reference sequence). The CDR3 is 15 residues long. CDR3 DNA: TGTGCCAGCAGCCCACTAGCGGGGTCCTACAATGAGCAGTTCTTC. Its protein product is CASSPLAGSYNEQFF.

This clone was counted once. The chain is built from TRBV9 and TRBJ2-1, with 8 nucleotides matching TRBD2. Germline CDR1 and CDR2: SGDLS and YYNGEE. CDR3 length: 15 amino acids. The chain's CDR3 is CVPREGRRSYNEQFF. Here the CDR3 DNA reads TGTGTCCCTCGGGAGGGGCGCCGCTCCTACAATGAGCAGTTCTTC.

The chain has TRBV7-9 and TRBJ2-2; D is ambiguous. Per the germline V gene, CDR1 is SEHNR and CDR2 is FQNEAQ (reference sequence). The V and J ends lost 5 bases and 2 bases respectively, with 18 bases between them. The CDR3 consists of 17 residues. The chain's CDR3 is CASSLGSRDTNTGELFF. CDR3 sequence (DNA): TGTGCCAGCAGCCTCGGATCAAGAGACACTAACACCGGGGAGCTGTTTTTT.

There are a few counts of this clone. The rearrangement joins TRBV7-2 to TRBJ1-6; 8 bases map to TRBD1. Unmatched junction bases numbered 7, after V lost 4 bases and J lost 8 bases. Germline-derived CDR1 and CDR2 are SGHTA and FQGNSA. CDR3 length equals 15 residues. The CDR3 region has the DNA TGTGCCAGCAGCTGGGGACAGGAGATATATTCACCCCTCCACTTT. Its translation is CASSWGQEIYSPLHF.